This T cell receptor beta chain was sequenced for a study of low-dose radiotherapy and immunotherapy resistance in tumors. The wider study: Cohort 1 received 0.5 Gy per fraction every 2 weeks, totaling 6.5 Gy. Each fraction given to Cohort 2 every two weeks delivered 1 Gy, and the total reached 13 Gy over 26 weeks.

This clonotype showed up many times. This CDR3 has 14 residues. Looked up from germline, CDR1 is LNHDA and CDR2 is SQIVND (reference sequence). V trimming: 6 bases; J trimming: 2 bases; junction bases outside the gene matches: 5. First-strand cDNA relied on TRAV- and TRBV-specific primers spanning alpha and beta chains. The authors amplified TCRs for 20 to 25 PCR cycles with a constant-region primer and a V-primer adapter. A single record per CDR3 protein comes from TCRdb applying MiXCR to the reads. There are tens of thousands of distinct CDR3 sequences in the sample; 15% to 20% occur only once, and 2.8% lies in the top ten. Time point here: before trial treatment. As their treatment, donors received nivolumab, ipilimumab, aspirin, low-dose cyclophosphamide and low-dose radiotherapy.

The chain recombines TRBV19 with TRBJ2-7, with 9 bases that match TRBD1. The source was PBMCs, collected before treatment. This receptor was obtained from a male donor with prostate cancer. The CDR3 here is CASRTGTGTYEQYF. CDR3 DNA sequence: TGTGCCAGTAGGACCGGGACAGGGACCTACGAGCAGTACTTC.